The 21 T cell receptor beta chains given below trace back to one sample, sequenced in a study of PD-1 blockade in mismatch repair-deficient tumors. The repertoire was sequenced with immunoSEQ multiplex PCR; TCRdb's copy has only in-frame clones and lacks some. The table lists approximately 38,000 clones, around 83% of them singletons, with 3.5% to 4% in the top ten. The material sequenced was peripheral blood, taken roughly 76 weeks after starting pembrolizumab. The receptors derive from an adult with mismatch repair-deficient cancer.

The V call is TRBV27, the J call TRBJ2-7, with TRBD2 identical over 10 bases. Germline V gene data show CDR1 as MNHEY and CDR2 as SMNVEV (reference sequence). The ends lost 5 bases at V and 4 bases at J; junction bases unmatched: 11. The CDR3 contains 16 residues. CDR3: CASSPWQREGRYEQYF. In nucleotides, the CDR3 is TGTGCCAGCAGTCCTTGGCAGCGGGAGGGCCGGTACGAGCAGTACTTC.

CDR3 DNA: TGTGCCATCCAGGGACAGGGGATGTGGGGCTACACCTTC. Its translation is CAIQGQGMWGYTF. This chain joins TRBV10-3 and TRBJ1-2; 10 bases align to TRBD1. Trimming cost V 8 bases and J 8 bases; bases outside gene matches: 8. Per the germline V gene, CDR1 is ENHRY and CDR2 is SYGVKD. The CDR3 is 13 amino acids.

The table lists this clone with a count of one. The chain uses TRBV7-6 and TRBJ2-2; no reliable D call. The CDR3 is 12 residues long. Trimming removed 0 bases from V and 6 bases from J, with 2 bases in between. CDR1 and CDR2 from the germline V gene are SGHVS and FNYEAQ. CDR3 in DNA: TGTGCCAGCAGCTTAGCCCCCGGGGAGCTGTTTTTT. It translates to CASSLAPGELFF.

The chain employs TRBV10-3 and TRBJ2-3; 13 bases agree with TRBD2. The length of the CDR3 is 15 residues. CDR1 is ENHRY, CDR2 SYGVKD, per germline. After removal of 6 bases from V and 3 bases from J, the junction contained 3 bases not matched to a gene. The CDR3 coding sequence is TGTGCCATCAGCGGACTAGCGGGAGTAACAGATACGCAGTATTTT. As protein: CAISGLAGVTDTQYF.

The chain has TRBV19 and TRBJ1-1, with D unresolved. The germline V gene has CDR1 LNHDA and CDR2 SQIVND (reference sequence). The CDR3 length is 14 residues. Trimming left V 7 bases short and J 1 base short, with 13 bases between. The CDR3 here is CASTLGGRNTEAFF. The CDR3 region has the DNA TGTGCCAGTACCCTGGGAGGGAGGAACACTGAAGCTTTCTTT.

V is TRBV18 and J is TRBJ2-5; D is perhaps TRBD1 or TRBD2 (5 bases each). The CDR3 is made up of 15 amino acids. V was pared by 6 bases and J by 13 bases, with 27 bases between. CDR1 KGHSH and CDR2 LQKENI come from the germline V gene. The CDR3 nucleotides are TGTGCCAGCTCCCTTACTGCCGGGGACCCGGGAACACGGTACTTC. Translating gives CASSLTAGDPGTRYF.

Here the CDR3 reads CASSEERESVWYNEQFF. CDR3 nucleotide sequence: TGTGCCAGCAGTGAGGAGCGGGAGTCAGTCTGGTACAATGAGCAGTTCTTC. The chain joins TRBV2 to TRBJ2-1; 8 positions agree with TRBD2. Looked up from germline, CDR1 is SNHLY and CDR2 is FYNNEI. V shed 3 bases and J 4 bases; nucleotides not matched to a gene: 11. The CDR3 consists of 17 residues.

The table lists this clone with a few counts. The chain carries TRBV9 and TRBJ2-1, with 8 bases that match TRBD1. Germline CDR1 reads SGDLS; CDR2 reads YYNGEE. Germline trimming cut 2 bases from V and 6 bases from J; bases unmatched to any gene: 10. There are 16 residues in the CDR3. The CDR3 spells CASSVNRGQARNEQFF. CDR3 coding DNA: TGTGCCAGCAGCGTCAATAGGGGACAGGCCCGCAATGAGCAGTTCTTC. Based on the CDR3 plus reference TRBV9 and TRBJ2-1, the full variable domain is DSGVTQTPKHLITATGQRVTLRCSPRSGDLSVYWYQQSLDQGLQFLIQYYNGEERAKGNILERFSAQQFPDLHSELNLSSLELGDSALYFCASSVNRGQARNEQFFGPGTRLTVL.

This clone was seen just once. The chain has TRBV27 and TRBJ2-3, with D unclear. Trimming left V 5 bases short and J 1 base short, with 7 bases between. Germline V gives CDR1 MNHEY, CDR2 SMNVEV (reference sequence). The CDR3 has 13 amino acids. CDR3 sequence reads: CASSGRRTDTQYF. The CDR3 DNA sequence: TGTGCCAGCAGTGGACGCCGCACAGATACGCAGTATTTT.

This chain's CDR3 is CASRVQGRATEAFF. CDR3 sequence (DNA): TGCGCCAGCAGAGTACAGGGTAGGGCCACTGAAGCTTTCTTT. The chain employs TRBV5-1 and TRBJ1-1, with D possibly being TRBD1 (6 bases). Germline lookup yields CDR1 SGHRS and CDR2 YFSETQ. The CDR3 consists of 14 residues. Trimming cost V 5 bases and J 4 bases, with 15 bases left between them.

The gene calls are TRBV27 and TRBJ1-2; D gene uncertain. The CDR3 is 11 residues long. CDR1 and CDR2 (germline): MNHEY, SMNVEV (reference sequence). The germline V and J ends were trimmed by 5 bases and 8 bases, with 9 bases remaining between them. DNA of the CDR3: TGTGCCAGCAGTGAAGGGAAGGGCTACACCTTC. As protein: CASSEGKGYTF.

This clone was seen a single time. The V gene is TRBV29-1, the J gene TRBJ1-1, with unresolved D. The CDR3 is made up of 15 amino acids. Germline V gives CDR1 SQVTM, CDR2 ANQGSEA. V was cut by 1 base and J by 0 bases, with 12 bases left in between. CDR3 DNA: TGCAGCGTTGAAGGAATCTGGGGAATGAACACTGAAGCTTTCTTT. Its protein product is CSVEGIWGMNTEAFF.

V and J are TRBV30 and TRBJ1-2, with 8 bases aligning to TRBD1. The CDR3 is 13 amino acids. From germline, CDR1 is GTSNPN and CDR2 SVGIG (reference sequence). V trimming: 0 bases; J trimming: 7 bases; junction bases outside the gene matches: 4. The CDR3 DNA reads as TGTGCCTGGAGTGTATTGACAGGGGTTGGCTACACCTTC. This codes for CAWSVLTGVGYTF. The full variable domain, completed using reference TRBV30 and TRBJ1-2, is SQTIHQWPATLVQPVGSPLSLECTVEGTSNPNLYWYRQAAGRGLQLLFYSVGIGQISSEVPQNLSASRPQDRQFILSSKKLLLSDSGFYLCAWSVLTGVGYTFGSGTRLTVV.

The chain links TRBV7-6 to TRBJ1-2; possibly TRBD1 for D (5 bases). V was cut by 4 bases and J by 4 bases, with 19 bases left in between. CDR1 SGHVS and CDR2 FNYEAQ come from the germline V gene. The CDR3 is 16 residues long. The CDR3 loop reads CASSSGEGQGAYGYTF. In DNA, the CDR3 is TGTGCCAGCAGCTCCGGGGAGGGGCAGGGCGCCTATGGCTACACCTTC.

The J gene is TRBJ2-5, the V gene TRBV7-8; 10 bases map to TRBD1. In germline, CDR1 is SGHVS, CDR2 FQNEAQ. The CDR3 length is 16 residues. The J segment lost 5 bases and the V segment lost 6 bases, leaving 12 bases of the junction unmatched. CDR3 nucleotides: TGTGCCAGCAGTATACTGGGGACAGGGGCCCGGGAGACCCAGTACTTC. Translating gives CASSILGTGARETQYF.

The CDR3 coding sequence is TGTGCCAGCAGCTTGGCGGGTAAGGGCACAGATACGCAGTATTTT. It encodes CASSLAGKGTDTQYF. The rearrangement joins TRBV11-2 to TRBJ2-3; D might be TRBD2 (5 bases). The ends were cut back, 3 bases at V and 1 base at J, with 11 bases in the middle. CDR3 length equals 15 residues. Germline V lookup: CDR1 SGHAT, CDR2 FQNNGV.

The J gene is TRBJ1-5, the V gene TRBV5-1; TRBD1 is a possible D gene (5 bases). The CDR3 spans 14 residues. Trimming removed 0 bases at V and 7 bases at J, with 11 bases between. Germline V gene lookup returns CDR1 SGHRS and CDR2 YFSETQ. As DNA, the CDR3 is TGCGCCAGCAGCTTGGGGGGGGAAGGGCAGCCCCAGCATTTT. Protein: CASSLGGEGQPQHF. The entire variable domain, with the rest obtained from reference TRBV5-1 and TRBJ1-5, is as follows: KAGVTQTPRYLIKTRGQQVTLSCSPISGHRSVSWYQQTPGQGLQFLFEYFSETQRNKGNFPGRFSGRQFSNSRSEMNVSTLELGDSALYLCASSLGGEGQPQHFGDGTRLSIL.

The chain employs TRBV5-1 and TRBJ2-1, with 11 nucleotides matching TRBD2. The CDR3 sequence is 16 residues long. The ends lost 6 bases at V and 4 bases at J; junction bases unmatched: 9. The germline gives CDR1 SGHRS, CDR2 YFSETQ. The CDR3 reads CASKPPGTSGYNEQFF. The CDR3 nucleotides read TGCGCCAGCAAGCCCCCCGGGACTAGCGGATACAATGAGCAGTTCTTC.

CDR3 nucleotide sequence: TGTGCCAGCAGTGTAGTAAACCACGAGCAGTACTTC. Translating gives CASSVVNHEQYF. This sequence joins TRBV5-6 and TRBJ2-7; D is uncertain. The germline CDR1 and CDR2 sequences are SGHDT and YYEEEE. The CDR3 has 12 residues. Trimming shortened V by 5 bases and J by 5 bases, and 11 bases separated the two germline ends.

The chain couples TRBV5-4 to TRBJ2-1, with TRBD2 matching over 9 bases. V lost 4 bases to trimming and J lost 4 bases; unmatched junction nucleotides: 9. The germline V gene has CDR1 SGHNT and CDR2 YYREEE (reference sequence). The CDR3 spans 16 residues. The chain's CDR3 is CASSTAGGRFYNEQFF. As DNA, the CDR3 is TGTGCCAGCAGCACCGCGGGGGGGCGTTTTTACAATGAGCAGTTCTTC.

The V call is TRBV19, the J call TRBJ1-2; D may be TRBD1 (6 bases). V was pared by 5 bases and J by 0 bases, with 10 bases between. Germline CDR1 is LNHDA and CDR2 is SQIVND (reference sequence). The CDR3 loop spans 14 amino acids. For the CDR3, the DNA is TGTGCCAGTAGTGTGGACAGAGCTAACTATGGCTACACCTTC. Its translation is CASSVDRANYGYTF.